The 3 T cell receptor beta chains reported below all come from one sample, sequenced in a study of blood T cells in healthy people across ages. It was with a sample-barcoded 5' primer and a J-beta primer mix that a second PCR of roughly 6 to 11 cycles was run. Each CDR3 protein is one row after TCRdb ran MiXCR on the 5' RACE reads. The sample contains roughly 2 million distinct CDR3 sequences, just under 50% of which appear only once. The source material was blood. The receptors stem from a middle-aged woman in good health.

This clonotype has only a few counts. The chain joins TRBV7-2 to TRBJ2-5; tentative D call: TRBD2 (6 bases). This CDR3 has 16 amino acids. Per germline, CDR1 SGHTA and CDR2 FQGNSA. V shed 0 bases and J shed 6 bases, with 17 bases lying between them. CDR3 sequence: CASSLASAAGLKTQYF. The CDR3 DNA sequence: TGTGCCAGCAGCTTAGCTTCTGCGGCGGGGTTGAAGACCCAGTACTTC.

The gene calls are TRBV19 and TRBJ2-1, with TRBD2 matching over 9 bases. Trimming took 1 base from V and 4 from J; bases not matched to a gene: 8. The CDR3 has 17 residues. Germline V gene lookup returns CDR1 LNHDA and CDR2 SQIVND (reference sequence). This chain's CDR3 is CASSIGGGGATYNEQFF. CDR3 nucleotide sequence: TGTGCCAGTAGTATAGGGGGCGGGGGGGCGACTTACAATGAGCAGTTCTTC.

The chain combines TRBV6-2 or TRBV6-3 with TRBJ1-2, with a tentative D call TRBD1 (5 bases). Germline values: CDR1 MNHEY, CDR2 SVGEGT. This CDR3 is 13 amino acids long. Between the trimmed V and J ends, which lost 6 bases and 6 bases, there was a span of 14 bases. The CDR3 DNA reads TGTGCCAGCAGCTCACAGGAAACCCATGGCTACACCTTC. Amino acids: CASSSQETHGYTF.